This T cell receptor (beta chain) was captured by sequencing in a study of blood T cells in healthy people across ages. General study results and limits: Roughly linearly, TCR beta diversity per million T cells fell as age increased. Estimates of total diversity, which came from one million sequenced T cells, were considered to be underestimates.

As for this clonotype: The antigen remains undetermined.

Looked up from germline, CDR1 is SGDLS and CDR2 is YYNGEE. The CDR3 sequence is 17 residues long. Then a second PCR, running about 7 to 11 cycles, was carried out with a sample-barcoded 5' primer and a J-beta primer mix. TCRdb reanalysed the 5' RACE reads using MiXCR and keeps one entry per CDR3 protein. The sample has about 1 million distinct CDR3 sequences, less than 50% seen once. Healthy Caucasian individuals from Russia aged 6 to 90 were enrolled as donors. The source of this sequence is a woman aged 60-70 years in good health. Sequenced material: blood. This chain connects TRBV9 to TRBJ2-1; 8 nucleotides align to TRBD2. The J call is in doubt because the DNA end fits TRBJ2-7 better. Written as DNA, the CDR3 is TGTGCCAGCAGCGTAGTAAGTAGCGGGGCCTCCTACAATGAGCAGTACTTC. Translation: CASSVVSSGASYNEQYF.